The T cell receptor (beta chain) described here comes from a study of T cells expressing NK-cell markers. TCRdb processed the 5' RACE reads again and assigns one entry to each CDR3 protein, with no DNA. Recorded for this sample: 300,000 to 500,000 distinct CDR3 sequences. CDR3 length equals 14 residues. Per germline, CDR1 DFQATT and CDR2 SNEGSKA (reference sequence). The gene calls are TRBV20-1 and TRBJ2-4; there is no DNA to check the TCRdb D call of TRBD1. The clonotype originates from a woman in her fifties or sixties in good health. The specimen was blood T cells: a sorted CD56 or NKG2C T cell subset, CD4+ or CD8+ T cells, or bulk PBMC T cells (not recorded which). The CDR3 here is CSAMLRQGENIQYF.